This T cell receptor (beta chain) was captured in a study of T cells in Graves' hyperthyroidism and ophthalmopathy. Amplification of TCR beta CDR3 regions was performed using RNA transcripts as template. RT-PCR in the first round (using the HTBI primer set) targeted the TCR CDR3. TCRdb ran MiXCR on the multiplex PCR reads and lists one entry per CDR3 protein. The sample has approximately 600,000 distinct CDR3 sequences; under 25% are singletons. The PBMCs had their origin in roughly 10 ml of fresh peripheral blood. Sequencing was carried out using blood. The origin of this receptor is a man in his thirties or forties with Graves' ophthalmopathy.

CDR3 nucleotide sequence: TGTGCCAGCAGTTTAGGGCGCGCACCCCTCCACTTT. Translation: CASSLGRAPLHF. This chain joins TRBV27 and TRBJ1-6, with D unclear. In germline, CDR1 is MNHEY, CDR2 SMNVEV (reference sequence). Trimming shortened V by 2 bases and J by 11 bases, and 7 bases separated the two germline ends. The length of the CDR3 is 12 residues.